The clone carrying this T cell receptor (beta chain) was counted many times. What it binds is not known. V lost 3 bases and J lost 2, with 10 bases in between. This CDR3 comprises 14 residues. Two oligonucleotides, mixed equimolar, formed the beta constant-region primer covering TRBC1 and TRBC2. The ligated cDNA underwent four PCR rounds using SP2 and nested alpha and beta constant-region primers. TCRdb called the UMI-ligation and nested PCR reads again in MiXCR, with one record for every CDR3 protein. The sample contains roughly 100,000 distinct CDR3 sequences, 11% of which appear only once. The data were taken from a study of naive and memory T cell subsets. General observations from the study: In CD4 and CD8 cells, diversity dropped from naive through EMRA. A few larger clonotypes appeared in naive repertoires, especially CD8, possibly memory cells re-expressing CD45RA. Over 85% of naive TCR sequences appeared only once after error correction, unlike memory subsets.

This sequence originates from a human donor in good health. The sample comprised naive CD4+ T cells from blood. The V gene is TRBV12-3 or TRBV12-4, the J gene TRBJ2-5; D is ambiguous. DNA of the CDR3: TGTGCCAGCAGTTTGGTCCCTCCGCAAGAGACCCAGTACTTC. This translates into CASSLVPPQETQYF.